The sequence of this TCR beta chain was determined in a study of shared clonotypes between healthy human individuals. The V end lost 4 bases, the J end lost 5 bases, and 18 bases lay between the germline ends. This CDR3 spans 16 amino acids. Germline loops: CDR1 MDHEN, CDR2 SYDVKM. The repertoire was sequenced with immunoSEQ multiplex PCR; TCRdb's copy has only in-frame clones and lacks some. The sample contains a few hundred thousand clones, around 67% of which appear only once. This clonotype was sampled from a man aged 30-40 years in good health. The sample comprised memory CD4+ T cells sorted from blood. Subset defined: CD45RA-negative fraction. The rearrangement links TRBV28 to TRBJ2-1, with a tentative D call TRBD2 (5 bases). The CDR3: CASSSRASLGNNEQFF. CDR3 DNA: TGTGCCAGCAGTTCTCGCGCCAGTCTCGGGAACAATGAGCAGTTCTTC.